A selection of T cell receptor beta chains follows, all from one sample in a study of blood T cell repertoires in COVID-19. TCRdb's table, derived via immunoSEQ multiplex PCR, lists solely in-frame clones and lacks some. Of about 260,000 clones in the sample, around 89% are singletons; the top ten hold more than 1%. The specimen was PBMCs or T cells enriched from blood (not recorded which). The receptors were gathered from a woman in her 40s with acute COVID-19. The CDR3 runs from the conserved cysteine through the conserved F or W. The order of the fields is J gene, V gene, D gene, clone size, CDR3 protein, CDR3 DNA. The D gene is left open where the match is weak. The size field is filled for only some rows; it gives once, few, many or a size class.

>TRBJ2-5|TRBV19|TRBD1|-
CASTLTGGVETQYF
TGTGCCAGTACCTTGACAGGGGGCGTCGAGACCCAGTACTTC
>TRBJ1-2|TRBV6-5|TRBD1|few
CASKIGQENYGYTF
TGTGCCAGCAAAATCGGACAGGAAAACTATGGCTACACCTTC
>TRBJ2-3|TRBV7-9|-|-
CASSLYFGSTDTQYF
TGTGCCAGCAGCTTATATTTCGGGAGCACAGATACGCAGTATTTT
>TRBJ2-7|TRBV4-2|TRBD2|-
CASSQGFGGGTYEQYF
TGTGCCAGCAGCCAAGGATTCGGCGGGGGAACCTACGAGCAGTACTTC
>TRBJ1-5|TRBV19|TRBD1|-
CASSVQGDQPQHF
TGTGCCAGTAGTGTACAGGGGGATCAGCCCCAGCATTTT
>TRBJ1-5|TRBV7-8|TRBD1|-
CASSAPGTGNQPQHF
TGTGCCAGCAGCGCCCCCGGGACAGGGAACCAGCCCCAGCATTTT
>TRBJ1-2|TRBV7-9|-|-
CASSFNGYTF
TGTGCCAGCAGCTTCAATGGCTACACCTTC
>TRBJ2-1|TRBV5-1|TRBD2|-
CASSLGLAGNEQFF
TGCGCCAGCAGCTTGGGACTAGCGGGCAATGAGCAGTTCTTC
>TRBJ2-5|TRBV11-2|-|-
CASSPQVSQWETQYF
TGTGCCAGCAGCCCCCAGGTTTCTCAGTGGGAGACCCAGTACTTC
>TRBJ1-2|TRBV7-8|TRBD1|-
CASSLAGGTGIASYGYTF
TGTGCCAGCAGCTTAGCGGGGGGGACAGGGATCGCTAGCTATGGCTACACCTTC
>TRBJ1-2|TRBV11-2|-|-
CASSLDLAGNYGYTF
TGTGCCAGCAGCTTAGATCTCGCGGGAAACTATGGCTACACCTTC
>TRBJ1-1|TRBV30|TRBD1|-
CACTDRGDTEAFF
TGTGCCTGTACAGACAGGGGCGACACTGAAGCTTTCTTT
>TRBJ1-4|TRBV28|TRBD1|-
CASSTPGQGAEKLFF
TGTGCCAGCAGCACTCCGGGACAGGGAGCGGAAAAACTGTTTTTT
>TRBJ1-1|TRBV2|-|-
CASSEAHPLTGGQAFF
TGTGCCAGCAGTGAAGCCCACCCCCTCACAGGTGGCCAAGCTTTCTTT
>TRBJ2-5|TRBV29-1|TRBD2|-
CSVVSVLPELAGGPKETQYF
TGCAGCGTTGTCTCGGTTCTCCCAGAACTAGCGGGAGGGCCGAAAGAGACCCAGTACTTC
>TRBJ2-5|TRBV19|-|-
CASSRHPESQETQYF
TGTGCCAGTAGTAGACACCCCGAGAGCCAAGAGACCCAGTACTTC
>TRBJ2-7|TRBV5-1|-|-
CASRELVGYEQYF
TGCGCCAGCAGGGAACTAGTTGGCTACGAGCAGTACTTC
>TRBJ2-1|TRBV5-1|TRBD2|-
CASTPSGSGNEQFF
TGCGCCAGCACCCCAAGCGGGAGCGGCAATGAGCAGTTCTTC
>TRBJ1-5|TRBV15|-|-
CATSRGREAPLGNQPQHF
TGTGCCACCAGCAGAGGAAGGGAGGCCCCGCTAGGGAATCAGCCCCAGCATTTT
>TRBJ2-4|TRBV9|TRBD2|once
CASSSGLAGGPDGKNIQYF
TGTGCCAGCAGCTCCGGACTAGCGGGAGGGCCTGATGGCAAAAACATTCAGTACTTC
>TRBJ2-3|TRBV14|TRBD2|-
CASSHLKGGRATDTQYF
TGTGCCAGCAGCCACTTGAAGGGCGGGAGGGCCACAGATACGCAGTATTTT
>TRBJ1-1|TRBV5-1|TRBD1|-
CASSPGQGAPTEAFF
TGCGCCAGCAGCCCCGGACAGGGGGCGCCCACTGAAGCTTTCTTT
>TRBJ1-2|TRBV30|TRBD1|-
CACPSTGGLSYTF
TGTGCCTGCCCCTCGACAGGGGGCCTCTCCTACACCTTC
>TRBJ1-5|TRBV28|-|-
CASRGQYNQPQHF
TGTGCCAGCAGGGGGCAGTACAATCAGCCCCAGCATTTT
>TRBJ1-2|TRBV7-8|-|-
CASSLGLDGYTF
TGTGCCAGCAGCTTAGGGTTAGATGGCTACACCTTC
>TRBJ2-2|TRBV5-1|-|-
CASSLEEVYTGELFF
TGCGCCAGCAGCTTGGAAGAGGTTTACACCGGGGAGCTGTTTTTT
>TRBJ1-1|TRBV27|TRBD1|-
CASSLRGQREAFF
TGTGCCAGCAGTTTAAGGGGACAGCGGGAAGCTTTCTTT
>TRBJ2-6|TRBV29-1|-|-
CSVGSPGANVLTF
TGCAGCGTTGGTTCCCCGGGGGCCAACGTCCTGACTTTC
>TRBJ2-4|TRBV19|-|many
CASSIGGSIAKNIQYF
TGTGCCAGTAGTATAGGAGGCAGCATAGCCAAAAACATTCAGTACTTC
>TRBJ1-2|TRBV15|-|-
CATSRGTRLRAGYTF
TGTGCCACCAGCAGAGGAACGAGACTAAGGGCTGGCTACACCTTC
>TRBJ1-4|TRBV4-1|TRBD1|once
CASSYSTGGRINEKLFF
TGCGCCAGCAGCTACTCGACAGGGGGCCGGATTAATGAAAAACTGTTTTTT
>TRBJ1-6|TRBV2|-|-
CASSMWSNNSPLHF
TGTGCCAGCAGTATGTGGAGCAATAATTCACCCCTCCACTTT
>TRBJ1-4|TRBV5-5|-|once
CASSPTGGADGKLFF
TGTGCCAGCAGCCCCACCGGCGGGGCGGATGGAAAACTGTTTTTT
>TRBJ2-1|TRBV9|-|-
CASSVGELWEQFF
TGTGCCAGCAGCGTAGGAGAACTTTGGGAGCAGTTCTTC
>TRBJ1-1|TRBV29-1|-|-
CSVGAYRPNTEAFF
TGCAGCGTTGGGGCTTATAGGCCGAACACTGAAGCTTTCTTT
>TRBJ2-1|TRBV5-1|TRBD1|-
CASSWDRNNEQFF
TGCGCCAGCAGCTGGGACAGGAACAATGAGCAGTTCTTC
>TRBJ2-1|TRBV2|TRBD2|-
CASSELAGAYNEQFF
TGTGCCAGCAGTGAACTAGCGGGAGCGTACAATGAGCAGTTCTTC
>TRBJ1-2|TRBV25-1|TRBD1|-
CASRDYRGNYGYTF
TGTGCCAGCAGAGATTACAGGGGTAACTATGGCTACACCTTC
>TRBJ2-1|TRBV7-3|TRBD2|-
CASSLSGGPGRYNEQFF
TGTGCCAGCAGCTTAAGCGGGGGGCCCGGGAGGTACAATGAGCAGTTCTTC
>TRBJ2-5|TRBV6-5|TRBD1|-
CASRGTAVMETQYF
TGTGCCAGCAGGGGGACAGCAGTGATGGAGACCCAGTACTTC
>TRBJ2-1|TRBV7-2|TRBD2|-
CASSAVAGSNEQFF
TGTGCCAGCAGCGCGGTAGCGGGGTCCAATGAGCAGTTCTTC
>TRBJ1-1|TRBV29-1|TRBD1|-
CSVGGRGENEAFF
TGCAGCGTTGGGGGCAGGGGGGAAAATGAAGCTTTCTTT
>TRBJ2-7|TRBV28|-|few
CASSLMHTPSEQYF
TGTGCCAGCAGTTTAATGCACACCCCATCCGAGCAGTACTTC
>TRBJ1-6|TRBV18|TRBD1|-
CASSPRLGQGEDSPLHF
TGTGCCAGCTCACCAAGACTGGGACAGGGCGAAGATTCACCCCTCCACTTT
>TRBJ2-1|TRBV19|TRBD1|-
CASSPGTGSLTIYNEQFF
TGTGCCAGTAGTCCGGGGACAGGGAGCCTGACCATTTACAATGAGCAGTTCTTC
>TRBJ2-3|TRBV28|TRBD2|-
CASSSAGVGLTDTQYF
TGTGCCAGCAGCTCCGCGGGAGTTGGACTCACAGATACGCAGTATTTT
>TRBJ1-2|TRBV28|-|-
CASRLNRVVGYTF
TGTGCCAGCAGACTGAACAGGGTTGTCGGCTACACCTTC
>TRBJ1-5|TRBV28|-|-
CASKTRVRQPQHF
TGTGCCAGCAAAACCAGGGTACGCCAGCCCCAGCATTTT
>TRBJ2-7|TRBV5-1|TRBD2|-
CASSLTSGNYEQYF
TGCGCCAGCAGCTTGACTAGCGGCAACTACGAGCAGTACTTC
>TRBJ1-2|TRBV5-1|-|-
CASSLRHDSNYGYTF
TGCGCCAGCAGCCTACGGCACGACAGTAACTATGGCTACACCTTC
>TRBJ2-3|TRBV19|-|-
CASRAGSTDTQYF
TGTGCCAGTAGGGCGGGGAGCACAGATACGCAGTATTTT
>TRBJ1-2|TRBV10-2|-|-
CASKMGGSGGGYTF
TGCGCCAGCAAGATGGGCGGTTCGGGGGGAGGCTACACCTTC
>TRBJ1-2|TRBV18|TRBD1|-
CASSPRGQGIGYTF
TGTGCCAGCTCACCCAGGGGGCAGGGAATTGGCTACACCTTC
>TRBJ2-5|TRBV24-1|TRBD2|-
CATSLAGAETQYF
TGTGCCACTTCCCTAGCGGGAGCAGAGACCCAGTACTTC
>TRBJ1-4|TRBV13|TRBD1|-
CASSFDRGIEKLFF
TGTGCCAGCAGCTTTGACAGGGGCATTGAAAAACTGTTTTTT
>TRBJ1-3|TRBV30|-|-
CAWTTGQHSGNTIYF
TGTGCCTGGACCACCGGACAGCACTCTGGAAACACCATATATTTT
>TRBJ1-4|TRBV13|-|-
CASSLPRDLIKGGEKLFF
TGTGCCAGCAGCTTGCCCCGGGACCTAATAAAGGGAGGTGAAAAACTGTTTTTT
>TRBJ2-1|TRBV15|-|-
CATSRRTTLNEQFF
TGTGCCACCAGCAGACGGACTACCCTCAATGAGCAGTTCTTC
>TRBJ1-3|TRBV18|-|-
CASSPPGASFGNTIYF
TGTGCCAGCTCACCACCTGGGGCGTCATTTGGAAACACCATATATTTT
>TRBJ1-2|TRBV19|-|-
CASSSPPTIYGYTF
TGTGCCAGTAGTAGCCCTCCAACTATCTATGGCTACACCTTC